These 30 T cell receptor beta chains were all obtained from the same sample, sequenced in a study of Graves' ophthalmopathy and Graves' hyperthyroidism. Using RNA transcripts, the TCR beta CDR3 regions were amplified. HTBI-primed first-round RT-PCR preceded second-round multiplex PCR. Using its own MiXCR run on the multiplex PCR reads, TCRdb lists one record per CDR3 protein. The table lists around 590,000 distinct CDR3 sequences, less than 40% of them singletons, with over 3.5% in the top ten. Sequencing was performed on peripheral blood or thyroid tissue (not recorded which). These receptors all come from an adult man with Graves' hyperthyroidism.

This sequence joins TRBV7-2 and TRBJ2-2; the match to TRBD1 covers 7 bases. Per germline, CDR1 SGHTA and CDR2 FQGNSA. The CDR3 spans 14 residues. V lost 5 bases, J lost 6 bases, and 6 bases stayed unmatched. The CDR3, as DNA: TGTGCCAGCAGCCAGACAGGGAATCCCGGGGAGCTGTTTTTT. Amino acids: CASSQTGNPGELFF.

The chain employs TRBV5-1 and TRBJ1-6, with unresolved D. V was clipped by 1 base and J by 8 bases, with 7 bases between them. Germline V CDR1 and CDR2: SGHRS, YFSETQ. This CDR3 is built from 13 residues. CDR3 DNA sequence: TGCGCCAGCAGCTTGAAGGAGGATTCACCCCTCCACTTT. Amino acid sequence: CASSLKEDSPLHF.

This chain joins TRBV15 and TRBJ1-5, with 8 nucleotides matching TRBD1. Germline assignment: CDR1 LNHNV and CDR2 YYDKDF (reference sequence). Trimming at V came to 1 base and at J to 7 bases, leaving 12 bases not matched to a gene. The CDR3 spans 17 residues. Here the CDR3 reads CATSRVGAGGARQPQHF. Here the CDR3 DNA reads TGTGCCACCAGCAGAGTAGGGGCAGGGGGCGCACGACAGCCCCAGCATTTT.

The chain recombines TRBV25-1 with TRBJ2-7, with a weak D call TRBD1 (9 bases). CDR1 and CDR2 from the germline V gene are MGHDK and SYGVNS. V was pared by 8 bases and J by 0 bases, with 17 bases between. The CDR3 has 15 amino acids. The CDR3 DNA sequence: TGTGCCAGCTCGGGGGGGACAGGGAGCTCCTACGAGCAGTACTTC. It yields the protein CASSGGTGSSYEQYF.

The CDR3 here is CATSRETSGMGETQYF. The CDR3 nucleotides read TGTGCCACCAGCAGAGAGACTAGCGGGATGGGGGAGACCCAGTACTTC. The V and J genes are TRBV15 and TRBJ2-5; 11 bases are a match to TRBD2. Germline lookup yields CDR1 LNHNV and CDR2 YYDKDF (reference sequence). This CDR3 has 16 residues. Germline trimming cut 0 bases from V and 5 bases from J; bases unmatched to any gene: 5. Complete variable domain (other parts from reference TRBV15 and TRBJ2-5): DAMVIQNPRYQVTQFGKPVTLSCSQTLNHNVMYWYQQKSSQAPKLLFHYYDKDFNNEADTPDNFQSRRPNTSFCFLDIRSPGLGDTAMYLCATSRETSGMGETQYFGPGTRLLVL.

The J gene is TRBJ1-5, the V gene TRBV5-4; perhaps TRBD1 as D (6 bases). CDR3 length: 15 residues. Germline CDR1 is SGHNT and CDR2 is YYREEE (reference sequence). The germline V and J ends were trimmed by 2 bases and 6 bases, with 15 bases remaining between them. DNA of the CDR3: TGTGCCAGCAGCTTACAAGACAGGAGGGGTCAGCCCCAGCATTTT. Protein: CASSLQDRRGQPQHF.

The J gene is TRBJ2-5, the V gene TRBV7-2; TRBD1 agrees at 7 bases. In germline, CDR1 is SGHTA, CDR2 FQGNSA. The CDR3 sequence is 14 residues long. Trimming removed 4 bases from V and 3 bases from J; junction bases left unmatched: 5. This CDR3 is CASSSAGGEETQYF. CDR3 sequence (DNA): TGTGCCAGCAGCTCCGCAGGGGGAGAAGAGACCCAGTACTTC.

The V gene is TRBV29-1, the J gene TRBJ1-2; D is uncertain. Germline V gene sequence: CDR1 SQVTM, CDR2 ANQGSEA. V gave up 8 bases and J gave up 1 base, with 11 bases separating them. CDR3 length: 12 amino acids. CDR3 DNA sequence: TGCAGCCGGACCGATAGTAACTATGGCTACACCTTC. Translation gives CSRTDSNYGYTF. Supplemented by reference TRBV29-1 and TRBJ1-2, the full variable domain reads SAVISQKPSRDICQRGTSLTIQCQVDSQVTMMFWYRQQPGQSLTLIATANQGSEATYESGFVIDKFPISRPNLTFSTLTVSNMSPEDSSIYLCSRTDSNYGYTFGSGTRLTVV.

The chain uses TRBV18 and TRBJ2-2, with 8 bases that match TRBD1. Germline V lookup: CDR1 KGHSH, CDR2 LQKENI. The CDR3 length is 15 residues. After removal of 2 bases from V and 5 bases from J, the junction contained 4 bases not matched to a gene. CDR3 DNA sequence: TGTGCCAGCTCACCAAGCGGACAGGGAACCGGGGAGCTGTTTTTT. This encodes CASSPSGQGTGELFF.

This clonotype was counted many times. The chain uses TRBV11-2 and TRBJ1-1, with D tentatively TRBD1 (5 bases). This CDR3 region has 13 residues. V gave up 1 base and J gave up 5 bases, with 8 bases separating them. Germline assignment: CDR1 SGHAT and CDR2 FQNNGV. The CDR3 is CASSLGRVTEAFF. CDR3 nucleotides: TGTGCCAGCAGCTTAGGCAGGGTGACTGAAGCTTTCTTT.

This clonotype was recorded many times. This sequence joins TRBV29-1 and TRBJ2-7; 7 nucleotides agree with TRBD2. CDR1 is SQVTM, CDR2 ANQGSEA, per germline. The CDR3 has 14 amino acids. V lost 4 bases and J lost 5; bases outside the gene matches: 11. CDR3 sequence (DNA): TGCAGCGTTGTAGGTGGCGAGGGAGGGAACGAGCAGTACTTC. Encoded protein: CSVVGGEGGNEQYF.

The genes are TRBV9 and TRBJ1-4; the D gene is possibly TRBD1 (6 bases). This CDR3 is built from 14 residues. The germline gives CDR1 SGDLS, CDR2 YYNGEE. Trimming left V 1 base short and J 8 bases short, with 12 bases between. The CDR3 sequence: CASSVSAGDEKLFF. DNA of the CDR3: TGTGCCAGCAGCGTATCAGCAGGGGACGAAAAACTGTTTTTT.

This rearrangement joins TRBV4-1 to TRBJ2-7, with TRBD2 matching over 8 bases. The V gene's germline CDR1 is MGHRA and CDR2 YSYEKL. This CDR3 has 15 residues. V shed 1 base and J 3 bases; nucleotides not matched to a gene: 5. CDR3 nucleotide sequence: TGCGCCAGCAGCCAAGGTAGAGCGGGGGTCTACGAGCAGTACTTC. Its translation is CASSQGRAGVYEQYF.

V is TRBV25-1 and J is TRBJ2-5, with 13 bases fitting TRBD2. The germline CDR1 and CDR2 sequences are MGHDK and SYGVNS. There are 17 residues in the CDR3. Trimming took 5 bases from V and 4 from J; bases not matched to a gene: 10. The CDR3 loop is CASSYLGLAGAGETQYF. DNA of the CDR3: TGTGCCAGCAGTTATCTCGGACTAGCGGGGGCAGGAGAGACCCAGTACTTC.

Only a few counts were recorded for this clonotype. The chain is built from TRBV5-1 and TRBJ2-7; possible D gene TRBD1, 6 bases. Germline V lookup: CDR1 SGHRS, CDR2 YFSETQ. The CDR3 extends over 15 amino acids. V lost 0 bases and J 4 bases, leaving 14 bases between the germline ends. The DNA for the CDR3 is TGCGCCAGCAGCTTGGTTGGGGGCTCTATTTACGAGCAGTACTTC. Its protein is CASSLVGGSIYEQYF.

The rearrangement joins TRBV5-1 to TRBJ1-2; no reliable D call. Germline lookup yields CDR1 SGHRS and CDR2 YFSETQ. V was clipped by 0 bases and J by 6 bases, with 12 bases between them. The CDR3 runs to 14 residues. CDR3 bases: TGCGCCAGCAGCTTGGCCAGGACTAGTGATGGCTACACCTTC. The encoded protein is CASSLARTSDGYTF.

This chain joins TRBV20-1 and TRBJ1-1; D possibly corresponds to TRBD1 (5 bases). This CDR3 contains 16 residues. Trimming left V 0 bases short and J 3 bases short, with 17 bases between. The V gene's germline CDR1 is DFQATT and CDR2 SNEGSKA (reference sequence). This CDR3 reads CSARDGAGGAYTEAFF. CDR3 bases: TGCAGTGCTAGAGATGGGGCTGGAGGCGCGTACACTGAAGCTTTCTTT.

This clonotype was seen at least ten times. This chain links TRBV7-2 with TRBJ1-2, with TRBD1 matching over 7 bases. CDR3 length equals 18 residues. Germline lookup yields CDR1 SGHTA and CDR2 FQGNSA. The V and J ends lost 3 bases and 4 bases, in that order; junction bases with no gene match: 17. CDR3 region: CASSFGWVGRGSAYGYTF. In DNA form, the CDR3 reads TGTGCCAGCAGCTTTGGCTGGGTGGGCAGGGGGTCTGCCTATGGCTACACCTTC.

There are many counts of this clonotype. The chain carries TRBV7-8 and TRBJ2-7, with D possibly being TRBD2 (5 bases). From germline, CDR1 is SGHVS and CDR2 FQNEAQ. V shed 6 bases and J shed 0 bases, with 18 bases lying between them. This CDR3 is 16 amino acids long. CDR3 coding DNA: TGTGCCAGCAGATCCCAAACGGGGTCAAGCTCCTACGAGCAGTACTTC. It codes for CASRSQTGSSSYEQYF.

This clonotype was counted at least ten times. The chain is built from TRBV20-1 and TRBJ1-2, with D tentatively TRBD1 (5 bases). The V gene's germline CDR1 is DFQATT and CDR2 SNEGSKA (reference sequence). The CDR3 has 13 residues. Trimming stripped 7 bases from V and 2 bases from J, with 14 bases between. Here the CDR3 DNA reads TGCAGTGGGAAGGACGGGGGGAACTATGGCTACACCTTC. Protein: CSGKDGGNYGYTF.

This clonotype was picked up many times. This rearrangement joins TRBV12-5 to TRBJ1-1, with D possibly TRBD1 on 5 matching bases. The germline V gene has CDR1 LGHNT and CDR2 FRNRAP. The CDR3 has 15 amino acids. Trimming pared 0 bases from V and 3 bases from J, leaving 11 bases between. The DNA of the CDR3 is TGTGCTAGTGGTTTGGTGACATCGGGGGACACTGAAGCTTTCTTT. Translated, it gives CASGLVTSGDTEAFF.

This clonotype was recorded only once. The rearrangement joins TRBV7-9 to TRBJ1-4; no reliable D call. The CDR3 runs to 17 residues. Per germline, CDR1 SEHNR and CDR2 FQNEAQ (reference sequence). Trimming removed 5 bases from V and 2 bases from J, with 18 bases in between. CDR3 bases: TGTGCCAGCAGCCTGAGACTAGCGGGATCGACTAATGAAAAACTGTTTTTT. As protein: CASSLRLAGSTNEKLFF. Full variable domain (missing parts from reference TRBV7-9 and TRBJ1-4): DTGVSQNPRHKITKRGQNVTFRCDPISEHNRLYWYRQTLGQGPEFLTYFQNEAQLEKSRLLSDRFSAERPKGSFSTLEIQRTEQGDSAMYLCASSLRLAGSTNEKLFFGSGTQLSVL.

This chain connects TRBV7-9 to TRBJ2-3; tentatively, D is TRBD1 or TRBD2 (5 bases each). In germline, CDR1 is SEHNR, CDR2 FQNEAQ (reference sequence). Trimming left V 3 bases short and J 2 bases short, with 9 bases between. The CDR3 is made up of 14 amino acids. CDR3 in amino acids: CASSLGVTTDTQYF. DNA of the CDR3: TGTGCCAGCAGCTTGGGGGTTACCACAGATACGCAGTATTTT.

Concerning this clonotype itself: One end of the junction fails to match germline, which may point to a read error. J is TRBJ1-4 and V is TRBV5-1; D gene unclear. The CDR3 has 10 residues. The germline V gene encodes CDR1 SGHRS and CDR2 YFSETQ. The CDR3 loop is CASSLEKLFF. DNA for the CDR3: TGTGCCAGCAGCTTGGAAAAACTGTTTTTT.

Of note for this clonotype: A single base separates this from a much larger clone, so it may be a read error. The rearrangement uses TRBV20-1 and TRBJ1-3, with D maybe TRBD1 (5 bases). Germline V gene lookup returns CDR1 DFQATT and CDR2 SNEGSKA (reference sequence). This CDR3 has 15 amino acids. CDR3 protein: CNARSDSSSGNTIYF. CDR3 bases: TGCAATGCTAGATCTGACAGTTCCTCTGGAAACACCATATATTTT.

This clonotype was detected ten times or more. The chain joins TRBV5-1 to TRBJ1-1; the match to TRBD1 covers 8 bases. Germline V gene sequence: CDR1 SGHRS, CDR2 YFSETQ. This CDR3 region has 14 residues. Trimming removed 4 bases from V and 1 base from J; junction bases left unmatched: 3. The CDR3 region is CASSRQGKNTEAFF. In DNA, the CDR3 is TGCGCCAGCAGCCGACAGGGGAAGAACACTGAAGCTTTCTTT.

This clonotype was observed at least ten times. The CDR3 sequence is CASSRQGIQETQYF. The CDR3, as DNA: TGTGCCAGCAGCCGACAGGGTATCCAAGAGACCCAGTACTTC. The chain couples TRBV7-6 to TRBJ2-5, with 7 bases fitting TRBD1. V lost 5 bases and J lost 1; bases outside the gene matches: 4. CDR1 SGHVS and CDR2 FNYEAQ come from the germline V gene. This CDR3 comprises 14 residues.

The sample holds many counts of this clonotype. V usage is TRBV9 and J usage is TRBJ1-1; 8 bases align to TRBD1. Germline CDR1 SGDLS, CDR2 YYNGEE. Trimming at V came to 4 bases and at J to 1 base, leaving 6 bases not matched to a gene. The CDR3 sequence is 15 residues long. CDR3 sequence reads: CASSSRTGTNTEAFF. Here the CDR3 DNA reads TGTGCCAGCAGCTCCCGGACAGGGACGAACACTGAAGCTTTCTTT.

This clonotype was seen at least ten times. The chain recombines TRBV2 with TRBJ1-1; D may be TRBD1 (6 bases). V was cut by 4 bases and J by 2 bases, with 14 bases left in between. The CDR3 contains 15 residues. CDR1 is SNHLY, CDR2 FYNNEI, per germline. This CDR3 is CASSGAQGVNTEAFF. The CDR3 DNA follows: TGTGCCAGCAGTGGGGCACAGGGTGTCAACACTGAAGCTTTCTTT.

There are many counts of this clonotype. The V gene is TRBV6-1, the J gene TRBJ2-5, with a tentative D call TRBD1 (6 bases). The V gene lost 3 bases and the J gene lost 2 bases, with 13 bases spanning the gap. CDR3 length: 15 residues. Germline V lookup: CDR1 MNHNS, CDR2 SASEGT. This chain's CDR3 is CASSEEWGQQETQYF. Here the CDR3 DNA reads TGTGCCAGCAGTGAGGAGTGGGGGCAGCAAGAGACCCAGTACTTC.